The 10 T cell receptor beta chains given below trace back to one sample, sequenced in a study of cytomegalovirus exposure and HLA in healthy donors. With 60 Vbeta and 13 Jbeta primers, the PCR was carried out. The repertoire was sequenced with immunoSEQ multiplex PCR; TCRdb's copy has only in-frame clones and lacks some. The data hold 170,000 or so clones, with around three quarters observed a single time. Sequencing input: PBMCs. Every receptor here comes from a woman between 45 and 60 years old in good health and CMV-seropositive.

The rearrangement uses TRBV2 and TRBJ2-5; D ambiguous. TRBJ2-7 explains the end of the DNA better; the J call may be wrong. CDR1 is SNHLY, CDR2 FYNNEI, per germline. The CDR3 runs to 13 residues. The CDR3 spells CASRLGPSYEQYF. DNA for the CDR3: TGTGCCAGCAGGCTAGGTCCCTCCTACGAGCAGTACTTC.

The chain recombines TRBV21-1 with TRBJ1-5. TRBV21-1 corresponds to a pseudogene. CDR3 length: 14 amino acids. DNA of the CDR3: TGTGCCAGCAGCAAATATTTTGAGGGAGAACCCCAGCATTTT. Its translation is CASSKYFEGEPQHF.

The V and J genes are TRBV5-1 and TRBJ2-1; D unresolved. Trimming pared 1 base from V and 6 bases from J, leaving 5 bases between. The germline V gene has CDR1 SGHRS and CDR2 YFSETQ. This CDR3 spans 12 amino acids. The CDR3 region is CASSLFRNEQFF. CDR3 bases: TGCGCCAGCAGCTTGTTCCGCAATGAGCAGTTCTTC.

The CDR3 loop reads CASSDQAGTGGDTQYF. CDR3 DNA sequence: TGTGCCAGCAGTGATCAAGCGGGGACAGGAGGAGATACGCAGTATTTT. The chain uses TRBV6-1 and TRBJ2-3, with a possible D match to TRBD1 (8 bases). Germline values: CDR1 MNHNS, CDR2 SASEGT. Trimming took off 3 bases at V and 5 bases at J, with 18 bases between the two ends. The CDR3 length is 16 residues.

The genes are TRBV29-1 and TRBJ2-5; 11 bases agree with TRBD1. Germline assignment: CDR1 SQVTM and CDR2 ANQGSEA. This CDR3 is built from 16 residues. The V gene end was trimmed by 4 bases and the J gene end by 5 bases; junction bases not matched to a gene: 12. In nucleotides, the CDR3 is TGCAGCGTTGCGAGTCCGGACAGGGGGCTTTGGGAGACCCAGTACTTC. This sequence encodes CSVASPDRGLWETQYF.

This chain joins TRBV7-2 and TRBJ1-1; 7 nucleotides line up with TRBD1. This CDR3 spans 14 amino acids. The V gene end was trimmed by 5 bases and the J gene end by 2 bases; junction bases not matched to a gene: 5. Germline V lookup: CDR1 SGHTA, CDR2 FQGNSA. CDR3 loop: CASSLQGRNTEAFF. In DNA form, the CDR3 reads TGTGCCAGCAGCCTACAGGGGCGAAACACTGAAGCTTTCTTT.

This chain uses TRBV7-9 with TRBJ2-7; TRBD1 matches at 9 bases. The trim removed 2 bases at V and 4 bases at J, leaving 12 bases unmatched. Per germline, CDR1 SEHNR and CDR2 FQNEAQ (reference sequence). The CDR3 is 17 amino acids. CDR3 residues: CASSLTRTRDRGYEQYF. DNA of the CDR3: TGTGCCAGCAGCTTAACCCGCACCAGAGACAGGGGGTACGAGCAGTACTTC.

This clone was counted ten times or more. The chain carries TRBV18 and TRBJ2-1, with 13 nucleotides matching TRBD2. J lost 7 bases, V lost 1 base, and 1 base had no gene match. The V gene's germline CDR1 is KGHSH and CDR2 LQKENI. The CDR3 has 15 amino acids. CDR3 sequence reads: CASSPRTSGGNEQFF. As DNA, the CDR3 is TGTGCCAGCTCACCACGGACTAGCGGGGGAAATGAGCAGTTCTTC.

The CDR3 region is CASRPGSRDTQYF. CDR3 bases: TGTGCCAGCAGGCCAGGGTCGCGGGATACGCAGTATTTT. The J gene is TRBJ2-3, the V gene TRBV7-2; the D gene is possibly TRBD1 (5 bases). Germline values: CDR1 SGHTA, CDR2 FQGNSA. The CDR3 loop spans 13 amino acids. Trimming left V 6 bases short and J 6 bases short, with 13 bases between.

The J gene is TRBJ2-3, the V gene TRBV4-2; TRBD2 agrees at 11 bases. Germline CDR1 is LGHNA and CDR2 is YNFKEQ. The CDR3 has 17 residues. V gave up 3 bases and J gave up 4 bases; unmatched junction bases: 9. CDR3 loop: CASSQGTSGSLADTQYF. Here the CDR3 DNA reads TGTGCCAGCAGCCAGGGAACTAGCGGGAGCTTGGCAGATACGCAGTATTTT.